The 24 T cell receptor beta chains reported below all come from one sample, sequenced in a study of T cell responses to AZD1222 COVID-19 vaccine. The table came from immunoSEQ multiplex PCR; TCRdb's copy has only in-frame clones and leaves some out. This sample has around 150,000 clones, with 85% to 95% found just once. Source: peripheral blood, taken on day 0 of AZD1222 vaccination. The source of these receptors is an adult in good health.

CDR3 sequence (DNA): TGTGCCAGCAGTGACTCGGTCTCGGCGGGGGGCTACAATGAGCAGTTCTTC. It encodes CASSDSVSAGGYNEQFF. The chain combines TRBV6-4 with TRBJ2-1, with 8 nucleotides matching TRBD2. This CDR3 spans 17 amino acids. V lost 0 bases, J lost 3 bases, and 7 bases stayed unmatched. Germline V lookup: CDR1 MRHNA, CDR2 SNTAGT.

The chain carries TRBV20-1 and TRBJ1-1; D is unclear. The CDR3 is 10 residues long. V lost 3 bases to trimming and J lost 11 bases, with 10 bases between them. Germline values: CDR1 DFQATT, CDR2 SNEGSKA (reference sequence). This CDR3 reads CSASYAQAFF. The CDR3 DNA sequence: TGCAGTGCTAGCTACGCTCAGGCTTTCTTT.

This chain joins TRBV6-5 and TRBJ2-7, with a tentative D call TRBD2 (6 bases). The CDR3 length is 14 residues. CDR1 is MNHEY, CDR2 SVGAGI, per germline. The ends were cut back, 8 bases at V and 4 bases at J, with 18 bases in the middle. The CDR3 DNA reads TGTGCCAGCCTGTTATCGGGAGTGGGGTACGAGCAGTACTTC. This sequence encodes CASLLSGVGYEQYF.

The chain recombines TRBV7-9 with TRBJ2-2; D possibly corresponds to TRBD2 (5 bases). This CDR3 contains 16 residues. Trimming removed 2 bases at V and 4 bases at J, with 14 bases between. Germline loops: CDR1 SEHNR, CDR2 FQNEAQ (reference sequence). The chain's CDR3 is CASSLRAGLGTGELFF. CDR3 nucleotides: TGTGCCAGCAGCTTACGTGCGGGCCTGGGCACCGGGGAGCTGTTTTTT.

The chain carries TRBV6-2 or TRBV6-3 and TRBJ1-1, with D possibly being TRBD1 (6 bases). The V end lost 2 bases, the J end lost 4 bases, and 8 bases lay between the germline ends. Germline values: CDR1 MNHEY, CDR2 SVGEGT. CDR3 size: 13 residues. This CDR3 reads CASSYEGGTEAFF. CDR3 DNA: TGTGCCAGCAGTTACGAGGGGGGCACTGAAGCTTTCTTT.

This rearrangement joins TRBV4-3 to TRBJ2-1; 8 bases line up with TRBD1. The CDR3 extends over 14 amino acids. The germline V gene has CDR1 LGHNA and CDR2 YSLEER. Unmatched junction bases numbered 7, after V lost 4 bases and J lost 8 bases. The CDR3 DNA reads as TGCGCCAGCAGCCCTGACAGGGGATTTGATGAGCAGTTCTTC. Translating gives CASSPDRGFDEQFF.

The chain has TRBV11-2 and TRBJ1-1, with D possibly TRBD1 on 5 matching bases. The V end was cut by 5 bases, the J end by 0 bases, with 13 bases between. The CDR3 covers 15 residues. The germline V gene encodes CDR1 SGHAT and CDR2 FQNNGV. As DNA, the CDR3 is TGTGCCAGCAGCCTAACGACAGAAGTGAACACTGAAGCTTTCTTT. It codes for CASSLTTEVNTEAFF.

This clone was seen only once. The chain recombines TRBV5-6 with TRBJ1-5; 7 bases map to TRBD1. CDR3 length: 16 amino acids. Germline CDR1 SGHDT, CDR2 YYEEEE. The J segment lost 7 bases and the V segment lost 0 bases, leaving 10 bases of the junction unmatched. CDR3 region: CASSLGVDRARQPQHF. The CDR3 DNA reads TGTGCCAGCAGCTTGGGGGTTGACAGGGCGCGGCAGCCCCAGCATTTT.

The rearrangement uses TRBV4-3 and TRBJ2-2; weak D call: TRBD1 (5 bases). Germline values: CDR1 LGHNA, CDR2 YSLEER. CDR3 length: 16 residues. Trimming took off 0 bases at V and 1 base at J, with 9 bases between the two ends. The CDR3 spells CASSQDRQGNTGELFF. Here the CDR3 DNA reads TGCGCCAGCAGCCAAGATCGGCAGGGGAACACCGGGGAGCTGTTTTTT.

The gene calls are TRBV28 and TRBJ1-5, with TRBD1 matching 7 bases. CDR3 length: 18 residues. CDR1 is MDHEN and CDR2 is SYDVKM in the germline V gene. V lost 5 bases and J lost 4; bases outside the gene matches: 17. The chain's CDR3 is CASSLFLTSTGRNQPQHF. The CDR3 region has the DNA TGTGCCAGCAGTCTTTTCCTCACTTCGACAGGGCGGAATCAGCCCCAGCATTTT.

The V and J genes are TRBV5-4 and TRBJ2-3; unclear D gene. The CDR3 has 11 residues. The V gene's germline CDR1 is SGHNT and CDR2 YYREEE (reference sequence). The V and J ends lost 3 bases and 2 bases respectively, with 1 base between them. CDR3 loop: CASSYTDTQYF. CDR3 sequence (DNA): TGTGCCAGCAGCTACACAGATACGCAGTATTTT.

The chain carries TRBV6-5 and TRBJ2-7, with 9 bases matching TRBD1. The germline V gene has CDR1 MNHEY and CDR2 SVGAGI. The CDR3 contains 14 residues. The ends lost 6 bases at V and 2 bases at J; junction bases unmatched: 5. CDR3 in DNA: TGTGCCAGCAGCCGGGGACAGGGTGCCTACGAGCAGTACTTC. Amino acids: CASSRGQGAYEQYF.

The genes are TRBV5-6 and TRBJ2-7; D gene uncertain. V was trimmed by 3 bases and J by 2 bases, leaving 6 bases between them. The CDR3 spans 12 residues. Looked up from germline, CDR1 is SGHDT and CDR2 is YYEEEE. The CDR3 bases are TGTGCCAGCAGCTCGGGCGCCTACGAGCAGTACTTC. Its protein is CASSSGAYEQYF.

The J gene is TRBJ2-3, the V gene TRBV5-6; possible D gene TRBD2, 5 bases. This CDR3 has 15 residues. V was cut by 4 bases and J by 3 bases, with 15 bases left in between. The V gene's germline CDR1 is SGHDT and CDR2 YYEEEE. DNA of the CDR3: TGTGCCAGCAGCCCGGGGTTCGAGGAAACAGATACGCAGTATTTT. Protein sequence: CASSPGFEETDTQYF.

The chain uses TRBV5-4 and TRBJ1-2; 7 positions agree with TRBD1. This CDR3 is 15 amino acids long. Germline loops: CDR1 SGHNT, CDR2 YYREEE (reference sequence). The J segment lost 8 bases and the V segment lost 2 bases, leaving 12 bases of the junction unmatched. CDR3 sequence (DNA): TGTGCCAGCAGCTTAGGGACAGATACTTATTGGGGCTACACCTTC. This sequence encodes CASSLGTDTYWGYTF.

This rearrangement joins TRBV20-1 to TRBJ2-1; a possible D gene is TRBD1 (5 bases). The CDR3 extends over 11 amino acids. V lost 3 bases and J lost 8, with 8 bases in between. Germline CDR1 and CDR2: DFQATT and SNEGSKA (reference sequence). Written as DNA, the CDR3 is TGCAGTGCTAGGGTCAGGGATGAGCAGTTCTTC. Protein: CSARVRDEQFF.

In this sample, this clone turned up once. A junction end diverges from the germline sequence, so it may reflect a read error. The chain carries TRBV7-2 and TRBJ1-3; D uncertain. CDR1 SGHTA and CDR2 FQGNSA come from the germline V gene. The CDR3 contains 13 residues. The CDR3 loop is CASRLASGNTIYF. In DNA, the CDR3 is TGTGCCAGCAGGTTAGCATCCGGAAACACCATATATTTT.

This chain joins TRBV3-1 (or the pseudogene TRBV3-2) and TRBJ2-7; D may be TRBD2 (6 bases). Deletions cut 3 bases from V and 2 bases from J, with 11 bases between. The germline CDR1 and CDR2 sequences are LGHDT and YNNKEL (reference sequence). CDR3 length equals 14 residues. Written as DNA, the CDR3 is TGTGCCAGCAGCCACGGCGGGACGACCTACGAGCAGTACTTC. This encodes CASSHGGTTYEQYF.

The rearrangement joins TRBV7-6 to TRBJ2-1; TRBD2 matches 16 bases. Looked up from germline, CDR1 is SGHVS and CDR2 is FNYEAQ. V shed 8 bases, J shed 7 bases, and the junction held 23 bases outside the gene matches. The CDR3 is 21 residues long. CDR3 nucleotides: TGTGCCAGCCGACTCACCGGGACTAGCGGGAGGGCCCTCGGATTGGGGAATGAGCAGTTCTTC. Translated, it gives CASRLTGTSGRALGLGNEQFF.

This clone occurred once. The chain recombines TRBV28 with TRBJ2-7; 8 nucleotides agree with TRBD1. V was clipped by 3 bases and J by 5 bases; unmatched bases: 6. The length of the CDR3 is 14 residues. CDR1 MDHEN and CDR2 SYDVKM come from the germline V gene. The CDR3, as DNA: TGTGCCAGCAGTTTGGTGGCAGGGGGCGACGAGCAGTACTTC. It yields the protein CASSLVAGGDEQYF.

This clone was seen only once. The chain joins TRBV7-8 to TRBJ1-2; TRBD1 matches 7 bases. Unmatched junction bases numbered 4, after V lost 5 bases and J lost 4 bases. CDR1 and CDR2 from the germline V gene are SGHVS and FQNEAQ. The CDR3 contains 13 residues. As DNA, the CDR3 is TGTGCCAGCAGCACCGGGACAGCCTATGGCTACACCTTC. Its protein product is CASSTGTAYGYTF.

Remarks on this clone: Germline is not matched at one junction end, which may reflect a read error. This chain links TRBV20-1 with TRBJ2-7; D remains ambiguous. CDR3 size: 11 residues. Germline CDR1 is DFQATT and CDR2 is SNEGSKA (reference sequence). The CDR3 nucleotides read TGCAGTGCCGTCGGAGCAGGCCCGATTGGCTTC. Translated, it gives CSAVGAGPIGF.

For the CDR3, the DNA is TGTGCCATCAGTGCGGACCCAGCGGGGGCCGACAATGAGCAGTTCTTC. Its translation is CAISADPAGADNEQFF. V and J are TRBV10-3 and TRBJ2-1; 8 bases fit TRBD2. The germline gives CDR1 ENHRY, CDR2 SYGVKD. The ends lost 4 bases at V and 5 bases at J; junction bases unmatched: 10. There are 16 residues in the CDR3.

CDR3: CASSVESRGLDTQYF. CDR3 DNA sequence: TGTGCCAGCAGCGTAGAGTCCAGGGGTTTGGATACGCAGTATTTT. The gene calls are TRBV9 and TRBJ2-3; maybe TRBD1 (6 bases). The ends were cut back, 0 bases at V and 6 bases at J, with 14 bases in the middle. Germline values: CDR1 SGDLS, CDR2 YYNGEE. The CDR3 contains 15 residues.